The 30 T cell receptor beta chains presented below share a single source sample, sequenced in a study of T cells in women clearing cervical HPV infection. Some clones are missing from TCRdb's copy, which holds only in-frame ones; the method was immunoSEQ multiplex PCR. The sample totals 45,000 to 50,000 clones. Sequencing was performed on blood buffy coat. The receptors originated from a woman between 18 and 75 years old with a cervical HPV16 infection that either progressed to CIN3+ or cleared (not recorded which).

The sequenced CDR3 bases are TGTGCCAGTAGTATTTTCCCAAGCGACAGGGGAGGGAGTAACTCACCG. Amino acids: CASSIFPSDRGGSNSP. The entire CDR3 protein is CASSIFPSDRGGSNSPLFF. The chain links TRBV19 to TRBJ2-2; a weak D match, TRBD1 (8 bases). The read gets to within 3 residues of the CDR3 end, and the germline J gene fills in the rest. CDR1 LNHDA and CDR2 SQIVND come from the germline V gene (reference sequence). The CDR3 sequence is 19 residues long.

In regard to this clone: The read ends 3 residues before the CDR3 terminus; that terminus is restored from the germline J gene. V and J are TRBV18 and TRBJ2-5; TRBD2 matches 11 bases. This CDR3 is built from 15 residues. The V gene end was trimmed by 4 bases and the J gene end by 4 bases; junction bases not matched to a gene: 5. Germline loops: CDR1 KGHSH, CDR2 LQKENI. The CDR3 DNA, read in part, is TGTGCCAGCTCACAATACGGACTAGCGGGAGAGACC. This gives the protein CASSQYGLAGET. The entire CDR3 sequence reads CASSQYGLAGETQYF.

Concerning this clone itself: The CDR3 end falls 3 residues outside the read, so it is completed with the germline J gene. V gene TRBV5-1 combines with J gene TRBJ2-5; 11 bases align to TRBD2. The V gene end was trimmed by 4 bases and the J gene end by 0 bases; junction bases not matched to a gene: 5. Per germline, CDR1 SGHRS and CDR2 YFSETQ. The CDR3 sequence is 16 residues long. CDR3 protein: CASSPVAGGNQETQYF. The sequenced CDR3 bases are TGCGCCAGCAGCCCCGTAGCGGGGGGGAACCAAGAGACC.

On this clone: The read ends 3 residues before the CDR3 terminus; that terminus is restored from the germline J gene. J is TRBJ1-5 and V is TRBV20-1; 7 bases are a match to TRBD1. J gave up 5 bases and V 4 bases, and 8 bases lay outside the gene matches. The CDR3 has 14 residues. The germline V gene encodes CDR1 DFQATT and CDR2 SNEGSKA (reference sequence). CDR3 amino acids: CSAKGTDFDQPQHF. Partial CDR3 DNA: TGCAGTGCTAAGGGGACAGATTTCGATCAGCCC.

Points on this clone: The read terminates 3 residues before the CDR3 end, so the remaining end is supplied by the germline J gene. This chain links TRBV5-1 with TRBJ2-5; 9 nucleotides match TRBD2. The V gene end was trimmed by 0 bases and the J gene end by 4 bases; junction bases not matched to a gene: 7. There are 16 residues in the CDR3. The germline gives CDR1 SGHRS, CDR2 YFSETQ. The CDR3 bases that were read are TGCGCCAGCAGCTTGGGGAGTAGCGGGAGTTCAGAGACC. This codes for CASSLGSSGSSET. The full CDR3 protein reads CASSLGSSGSSETQYF.

To note about this clone: The read falls 3 residues short of the CDR3 end, and the missing part is taken from the germline J gene. The rearrangement joins TRBV30 to TRBJ2-3; D might be TRBD2 (6 bases). Germline CDR1 is GTSNPN and CDR2 is SVGIG (reference sequence). This CDR3 is built from 14 residues. V dropped 0 bases and J dropped 2 bases, with 9 bases sitting between them. CDR3 DNA (partial): TGTGCCTGGAGTGTAGCGGGTTACACAGATACG. It translates to CAWSVAGYTDT. The complete CDR3 protein is CAWSVAGYTDTQYF.

A word on this clone: Read sequence stops 3 residues before the CDR3 end, and the germline J gene provides the missing end. This rearrangement joins TRBV7-9 to TRBJ1-2; a weak D match, TRBD1 (6 bases). Germline CDR1 SEHNR, CDR2 FQNEAQ (reference sequence). The CDR3 length is 13 residues. V shed 7 bases and J shed 6 bases, with 15 bases lying between them. The chain's CDR3 is CASNPNRDDGYTF. Partial CDR3 DNA: TGTGCCAGCAACCCAAACAGGGATGATGGC.

Notes on this clone: The read falls 3 residues short of the CDR3 end, and the missing part is taken from the germline J gene. The genes are TRBV12-3 or TRBV12-4 and TRBJ2-3; TRBD2 matches at 7 bases. The CDR3 length is 15 residues. V dropped 5 bases and J dropped 0; count of bases not matched to a gene: 5. The part of the CDR3 DNA that was read is TGTGCCAGCAGTCCTAGCGGTCCTAGCACAGATACG. This gives the protein CASSPSGPSTDT. The whole CDR3 protein is CASSPSGPSTDTQYF.

About this clone: The read is 3 residues too short to cover the CDR3 end, so that end is filled in from the germline J gene. The genes are TRBV5-6 and TRBJ1-5; TRBD1 agrees at 9 bases. The CDR3 length is 15 residues. The germline V gene encodes CDR1 SGHDT and CDR2 YYEEEE. V lost 5 bases and J lost 3; bases outside the gene matches: 6. CDR3: CASRRTGDFNQPQHF. Partial CDR3 DNA: TGTGCCAGCAGGAGGACAGGGGACTTCAATCAGCCC.

The CDR3 loop reads CASSMHRGDNSPLHF. The sequenced CDR3 bases are TGTGCCAGCAGCATGCACAGGGGGGATAATTCACCC. The chain recombines TRBV5-6 with TRBJ1-6; 8 bases line up with TRBD1. The read falls 3 residues short of the CDR3 end, and the missing part is taken from the germline J gene. This CDR3 comprises 15 residues. Germline V gives CDR1 SGHDT, CDR2 YYEEEE. V lost 4 bases to trimming and J lost 5 bases; unmatched junction nucleotides: 5. The full variable domain, in which reference TRBV5-6 and TRBJ1-6 provide the parts outside the CDR3, is DAGVTQSPTHLIKTRGQQVTLRCSPKSGHDTVSWYQQALGQGPQFIFQYYEEEERQRGNFPDRFSGHQFPNYSSELNVNALLLGDSALYLCASSMHRGDNSPLHFGNGTRLTVT.

As for this clone: With the read ending 3 residues before the CDR3 end, the germline J gene is used to fill in that end. This chain connects TRBV7-2 to TRBJ2-7, with 9 bases that match TRBD2. Germline-derived CDR1 and CDR2 are SGHTA and FQGNSA. The CDR3 is 14 residues long. After removal of 3 bases from V and 6 bases from J, the junction contained 6 bases not matched to a gene. CDR3 region: CASSFSGGSFEQYF. The sequenced part of the CDR3 DNA is TGTGCCAGCAGCTTTAGCGGGGGTAGTTTCGAG.

Incomplete CDR3 DNA: TGTGCCAGCAGTCTTGGCGGGAGGGCTAACTACGAG. As protein: CASSLGGRANYE. The entire CDR3 is CASSLGGRANYEQYF. The chain employs TRBV2 and TRBJ2-7; 9 positions agree with TRBD2. Read data end 3 residues before the CDR3 end; the end is taken from the germline J gene. The CDR3 sequence is 15 residues long. The germline V gene has CDR1 SNHLY and CDR2 FYNNEI. V lost 5 bases to trimming and J lost 3 bases; unmatched junction nucleotides: 8.

According to its frequency, this clone is large. The read ends 3 residues early relative to the CDR3; the germline J gene fills the gap. V usage is TRBV4-2 and J usage is TRBJ1-2, with TRBD1 as a possible D gene (5 bases). Germline V gives CDR1 LGHNA, CDR2 YNFKEQ. The CDR3 runs to 20 residues. This chain's CDR3 is CASSPPGGSFETSIRDDYTF. Partial CDR3 DNA: TGTGCCAGCAGCCCCCCGGGGGGGTCTTTTGAGACTAGTATAAGGGATGAC.

Of note for this clone: The missing CDR3 end, 3 residues past where the read stops, is filled in from the germline J gene. The J gene is TRBJ1-5, the V gene TRBV20-1; possibly TRBD1 for D (5 bases). Trimming stripped 5 bases from V and 3 bases from J, with 14 bases between. In germline, CDR1 is DFQATT, CDR2 SNEGSKA (reference sequence). This CDR3 comprises 14 residues. The CDR3 reads CSAQGPEVNQPQHF. The DNA read from the CDR3 is TGCAGTGCTCAGGGTCCCGAAGTCAATCAGCCC.

The CDR3 loop is CASRSPGQGSYEQYF. The CDR3 bases that were read are TGCGCCAGCAGGTCACCGGGACAGGGGTCATACGAG. This chain links TRBV5-1 with TRBJ2-7; 10 bases map to TRBD1. With the read ending 3 residues before the CDR3 end, the germline J gene is used to fill in that end. Germline CDR1 SGHRS, CDR2 YFSETQ. J gave up 4 bases and V 5 bases, and 9 bases lay outside the gene matches. There are 15 residues in the CDR3.

For this clone: The CDR3 end lies 3 residues beyond the end of the read and is filled in from the germline J gene. The chain joins TRBV6-2 or TRBV6-3 to TRBJ2-7, with 11 bases lining up with TRBD2. Looked up from germline, CDR1 is MNHEY and CDR2 is SVGEGT. This CDR3 is built from 15 residues. V shed 9 bases and J 6 bases; nucleotides not matched to a gene: 13. The covered CDR3 bases are TGTGCCAGTGTGGGACTAGCGGAGATTGAACCCGAG. This sequence encodes CASVGLAEIEPE. Given in full, the CDR3 is CASVGLAEIEPEQYF.

Concerning this clone itself: The sequence runs out 3 residues before the end of the CDR3; the remainder is reconstructed from the germline J gene. V and J are TRBV19 and TRBJ1-5; 8 nucleotides agree with TRBD1. Germline V gene sequence: CDR1 LNHDA, CDR2 SQIVND (reference sequence). The CDR3 totals 15 residues. Trimming cost V 7 bases and J 5 bases; bases outside gene matches: 10. The DNA read from the CDR3 is TGTGCCAGTATCCCGACAGGGGCTCCCCATCAGCCC. Its protein is CASIPTGAPHQP. The entire CDR3 protein reads CASIPTGAPHQPQHF.

Turning to this clone: The CDR3 is cut off 3 residues early in the read; its end comes from the germline J gene. The chain has TRBV19 and TRBJ2-1, with 7 bases that match TRBD1. Germline assignment: CDR1 LNHDA and CDR2 SQIVND (reference sequence). Losses at the gene ends were 7 bases for V and 8 bases for J; bases not matched to a gene: 5. This CDR3 has 12 residues. The CDR3 bases that were read are TGTGCCAGTAAGACAGGGCGCGATGAG. Translated, it gives CASKTGRDE. The CDR3 in full is CASKTGRDEQFF.

For this clone: The read comes to an end 3 residues before the CDR3 does, leaving the germline J gene to fill in the end. The chain is built from TRBV11-2 and TRBJ1-1; D call uncertain. The V and J ends lost 2 bases and 4 bases respectively, with 8 bases between them. This CDR3 comprises 13 residues. Germline-derived CDR1 and CDR2 are SGHAT and FQNNGV. The CDR3 reads CASSLYRSTEAFF. The part of the CDR3 DNA that was read is TGTGCCAGCAGCTTATACAGATCCACTGAA. Variable domain in full (rest from reference TRBV11-2 and TRBJ1-1): EAGVAQSPRYKIIEKRQSVAFWCNPISGHATLYWYQQILGQGPKLLIQFQNNGVVDDSQLPKDRFSAERLKGVDSTLKIQPAKLEDSAVYLCASSLYRSTEAFFGQGTRLTVV.

As to this clone: The read stops 3 residues short of the end of the CDR3; the missing end is completed from the germline J gene. The chain recombines TRBV19 with TRBJ2-3; 9 bases fit TRBD1. V was clipped by 4 bases and J by 4 bases; unmatched bases: 6. Germline CDR1 and CDR2: LNHDA and SQIVND (reference sequence). This CDR3 spans 15 amino acids. CDR3 bases read: TGTGCCAGTAGTACCCCGGGACAGGGTGCAGATACG. It translates to CASSTPGQGADT. The full CDR3 reads CASSTPGQGADTQYF.

On this clone itself: The read falls 3 residues short of the CDR3 end, and the missing part is taken from the germline J gene. The J gene is TRBJ2-5, the V gene TRBV7-6; 9 nucleotides match TRBD2. The CDR3 is made up of 14 amino acids. CDR1 SGHVS and CDR2 FNYEAQ come from the germline V gene. V dropped 0 bases and J dropped 5; count of bases not matched to a gene: 1. CDR3 DNA (partial): TGTGCCAGCAGCTTAGCCGGGACTAGCGAGACC. Its translation: CASSLAGTSET. The whole CDR3 reads CASSLAGTSETQYF.

In regard to this clone: The CDR3 goes on 3 residues after the read ends, and that part is filled in from the germline J gene. V is TRBV19 and J is TRBJ2-7, with 8 bases aligning to TRBD2. This CDR3 spans 16 amino acids. The germline V gene has CDR1 LNHDA and CDR2 SQIVND (reference sequence). V gave up 3 bases and J gave up 4 bases; unmatched junction bases: 11. Partial CDR3 DNA: TGTGCCAGTAGTATGGGACTAGTTGGTCTTGGGTACGAG. It translates to CASSMGLVGLGYE. The whole CDR3 region reads CASSMGLVGLGYEQYF.

With regard to this clone: The read is 3 residues too short to cover the CDR3 end, so that end is filled in from the germline J gene. The chain carries TRBV7-2 and TRBJ2-7, with TRBD2 matching 13 bases. This CDR3 is 15 amino acids long. J was trimmed by 5 bases and V by 3 bases; bases with no gene match: 4. CDR1 and CDR2 from the germline V gene are SGHTA and FQGNSA. CDR3 loop: CASSLGTSGTDEQYF. Partial CDR3 DNA: TGTGCCAGCAGCTTGGGGACTAGCGGGACGGACGAG.

A word on this clone: The read comes to an end 3 residues before the CDR3 does, leaving the germline J gene to fill in the end. V gene TRBV5-4 combines with J gene TRBJ2-7, with TRBD2 matching 7 bases. The CDR3 runs to 15 residues. With V trimmed by 4 bases and J by 1 base, 8 bases remained unmatched. Germline V lookup: CDR1 SGHNT, CDR2 YYREEE (reference sequence). The CDR3 sequence: CASSPSGGRSYEQYF. Incomplete CDR3 DNA: TGTGCCAGCAGCCCCTCGGGCGGGAGATCCTACGAG.

A note on this clone: The read ends 3 residues before the CDR3 terminus; that terminus is restored from the germline J gene. The chain uses TRBV5-5 and TRBJ2-5, with 13 bases lining up with TRBD2. CDR1 and CDR2 from the germline V gene are SGHKS and YYEKEE (reference sequence). The J segment lost 5 bases and the V segment lost 4 bases, leaving 5 bases of the junction unmatched. CDR3 size: 15 residues. Partial CDR3 DNA: TGTGCCAGCAGCCTACTAGCGGGGGGGCCGGAGACC. It codes for CASSLLAGGPET. In full, the CDR3 is CASSLLAGGPETQYF.

Partial CDR3 DNA: TGTGCCAGCAGTCTCGGGCTAGCACGGGAGACG. It codes for CASSLGLARET. The CDR3 reads in full as CASSLGLARETQYF. The chain is built from TRBV6-2 or TRBV6-3 and TRBJ2-3; TRBD2 is a possible D gene (6 bases). Coverage ceases 3 residues before the CDR3 finishes, and the germline J gene fills in the end. This CDR3 is built from 14 residues. The germline V gene encodes CDR1 MNHEY and CDR2 SVGEGT.

The CDR3: CAISAGNFNNEQFF. The DNA read from the CDR3 is TGTGCCATCAGTGCAGGGAACTTCAACAATGAG. The chain is built from TRBV10-3 and TRBJ2-1, with a possible D match to TRBD1 (5 bases). Read coverage stops 3 residues before the CDR3 terminus; the germline J gene supplies the remainder. This CDR3 has 14 residues. The V and J ends lost 4 bases and 5 bases respectively, with 12 bases between them. Germline V gene sequence: CDR1 ENHRY, CDR2 SYGVKD.

Points on this clone: A read error may produce the germline difference seen at one junction end. The observed sequence ends 3 residues before the CDR3 terminus, with the missing tail filled in from the germline J gene. V usage is TRBV7-7 and J usage is TRBJ2-5; 8 nucleotides agree with TRBD1. Looked up from germline, CDR1 is SSHAT and CDR2 is FNYEAQ (reference sequence). There are 15 residues in the CDR3. CDR3 in amino acids: CASSFGRTGQETQYF. Incomplete CDR3 DNA: TGTGCTAGCAGCTTCGGACGGACAGGGCAAGAGACC.

About this clone itself: The read terminates 3 residues before the CDR3 end, so the remaining end is supplied by the germline J gene. The chain is built from TRBV18 and TRBJ2-3, with D possibly being TRBD2 (5 bases). The CDR3 sequence is 15 residues long. Germline V gene sequence: CDR1 KGHSH, CDR2 LQKENI. Trimming removed 4 bases at V and 2 bases at J, with 13 bases between. The CDR3: CASSLKDSPTDTQYF. The part of the CDR3 DNA that was read is TGTGCCAGCTCACTAAAGGACTCCCCCACAGATACG.

As concerns this clone: The sequence runs out 3 residues before the end of the CDR3; the remainder is reconstructed from the germline J gene. This chain joins TRBV7-9 and TRBJ2-5; the match to TRBD2 covers 8 bases. The CDR3 is 15 amino acids. Trimming took 1 base from V and 4 from J; bases not matched to a gene: 5. CDR1 SEHNR and CDR2 FQNEAQ come from the germline V gene (reference sequence). The CDR3 sequence: CASSLGRGAVETQYF. The CDR3 DNA, read in part, is TGTGCCAGCAGCTTAGGGCGGGGGGCGGTAGAGACC.